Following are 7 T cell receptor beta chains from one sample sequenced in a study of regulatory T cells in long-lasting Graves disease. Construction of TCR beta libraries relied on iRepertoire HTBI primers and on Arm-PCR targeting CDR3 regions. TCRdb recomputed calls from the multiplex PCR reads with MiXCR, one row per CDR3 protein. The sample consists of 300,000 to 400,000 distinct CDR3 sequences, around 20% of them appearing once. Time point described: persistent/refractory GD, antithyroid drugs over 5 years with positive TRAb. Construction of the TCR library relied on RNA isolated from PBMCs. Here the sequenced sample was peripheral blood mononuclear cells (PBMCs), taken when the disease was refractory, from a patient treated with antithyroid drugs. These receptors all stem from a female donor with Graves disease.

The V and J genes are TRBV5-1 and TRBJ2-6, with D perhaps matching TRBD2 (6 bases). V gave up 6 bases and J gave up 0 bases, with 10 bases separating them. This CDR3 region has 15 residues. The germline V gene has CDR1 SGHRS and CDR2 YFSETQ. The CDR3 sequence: CASTAGSSGANVLTF. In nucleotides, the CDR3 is TGCGCCAGCACAGCCGGGAGCTCTGGGGCCAACGTCCTGACTTTC.

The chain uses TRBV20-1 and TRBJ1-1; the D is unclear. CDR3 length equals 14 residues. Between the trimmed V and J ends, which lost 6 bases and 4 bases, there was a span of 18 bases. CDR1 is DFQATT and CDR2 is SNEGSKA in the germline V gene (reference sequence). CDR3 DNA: TGCAGTGCCCAAACAGCCACCTTACGCACTGAAGCTTTCTTT. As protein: CSAQTATLRTEAFF.

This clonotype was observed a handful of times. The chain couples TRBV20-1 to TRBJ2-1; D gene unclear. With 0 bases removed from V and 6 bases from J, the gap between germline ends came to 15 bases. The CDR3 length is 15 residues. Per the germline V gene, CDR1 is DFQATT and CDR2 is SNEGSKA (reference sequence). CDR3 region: CSARDAHRRSNEQFF. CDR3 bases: TGCAGTGCTAGAGACGCCCACCGACGGTCCAATGAGCAGTTCTTC.

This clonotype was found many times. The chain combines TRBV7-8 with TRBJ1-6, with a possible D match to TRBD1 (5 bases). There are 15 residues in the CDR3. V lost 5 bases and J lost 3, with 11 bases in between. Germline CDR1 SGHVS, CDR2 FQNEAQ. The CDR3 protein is CASSRAGSYNSPLHF. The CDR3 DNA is TGTGCCAGCAGCCGCGCAGGGAGCTATAATTCACCCCTCCACTTT.

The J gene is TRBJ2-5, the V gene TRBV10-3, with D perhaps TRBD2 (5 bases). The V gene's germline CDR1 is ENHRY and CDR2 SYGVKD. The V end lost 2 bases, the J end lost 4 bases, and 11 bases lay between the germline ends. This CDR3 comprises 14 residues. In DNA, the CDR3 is TGTGCCATCAGTGAGGTCGGGGTCCCAGAGACCCAGTACTTC. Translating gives CAISEVGVPETQYF.

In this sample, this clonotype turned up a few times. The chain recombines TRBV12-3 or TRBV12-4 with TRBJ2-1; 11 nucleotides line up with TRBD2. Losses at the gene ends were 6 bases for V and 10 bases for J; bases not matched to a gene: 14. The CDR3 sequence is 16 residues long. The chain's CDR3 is CASSPIGLAGFWEQFF. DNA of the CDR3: TGTGCCAGCAGCCCAATAGGACTAGCGGGCTTTTGGGAGCAGTTCTTC.

DNA of the CDR3: TGTGCCAGCAGCTTAGTAGGGACCAGGACAGATACGCAGTATTTT. Protein sequence: CASSLVGTRTDTQYF. This chain links TRBV7-9 with TRBJ2-3, with D perhaps being TRBD1 or TRBD2 (5 bases each). Trimming removed 1 base from V and 3 bases from J, with 11 bases in between. Germline V gives CDR1 SEHNR, CDR2 FQNEAQ (reference sequence). This CDR3 contains 15 residues.